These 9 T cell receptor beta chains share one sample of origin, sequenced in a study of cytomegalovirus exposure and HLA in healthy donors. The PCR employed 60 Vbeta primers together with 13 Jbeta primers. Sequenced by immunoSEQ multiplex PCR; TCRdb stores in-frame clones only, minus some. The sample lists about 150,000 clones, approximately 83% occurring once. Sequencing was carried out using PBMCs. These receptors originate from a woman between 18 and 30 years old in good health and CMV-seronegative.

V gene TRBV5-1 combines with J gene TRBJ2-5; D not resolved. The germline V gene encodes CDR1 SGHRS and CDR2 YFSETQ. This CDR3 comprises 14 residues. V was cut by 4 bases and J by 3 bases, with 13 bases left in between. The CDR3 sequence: CASSPPLGKETQYF. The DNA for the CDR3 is TGCGCCAGCAGCCCCCCCCTAGGTAAAGAGACCCAGTACTTC.

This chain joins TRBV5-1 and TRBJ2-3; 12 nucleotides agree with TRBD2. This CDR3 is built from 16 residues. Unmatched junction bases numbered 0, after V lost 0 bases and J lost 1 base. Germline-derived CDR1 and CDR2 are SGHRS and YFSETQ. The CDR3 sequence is CASSLASGGGTDTQYF. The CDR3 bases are TGCGCCAGCAGCTTGGCTAGCGGGGGGGGCACAGATACGCAGTATTTT.

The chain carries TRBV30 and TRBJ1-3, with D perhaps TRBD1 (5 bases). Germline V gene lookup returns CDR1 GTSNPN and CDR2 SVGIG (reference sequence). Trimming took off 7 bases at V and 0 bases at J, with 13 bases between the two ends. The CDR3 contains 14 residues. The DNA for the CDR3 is TGTGCCTACAGGTGGAGAAGCTCTGGAAACACCATATATTTT. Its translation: CAYRWRSSGNTIYF.

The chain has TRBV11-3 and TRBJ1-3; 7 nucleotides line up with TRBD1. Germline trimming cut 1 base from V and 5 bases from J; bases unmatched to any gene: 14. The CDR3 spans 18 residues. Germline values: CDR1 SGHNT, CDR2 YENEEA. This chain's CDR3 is CASSLGGRRDSLRNTIYF. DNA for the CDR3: TGTGCCAGCAGCTTAGGGGGTCGGCGGGACAGTCTCCGAAACACCATATATTTT.

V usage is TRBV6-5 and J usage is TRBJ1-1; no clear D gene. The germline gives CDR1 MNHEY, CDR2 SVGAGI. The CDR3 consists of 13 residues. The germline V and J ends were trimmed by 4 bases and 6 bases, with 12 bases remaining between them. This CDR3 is CASSLGGHPEAFF. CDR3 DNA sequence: TGTGCCAGCAGTTTAGGTGGGCACCCTGAAGCTTTCTTT.

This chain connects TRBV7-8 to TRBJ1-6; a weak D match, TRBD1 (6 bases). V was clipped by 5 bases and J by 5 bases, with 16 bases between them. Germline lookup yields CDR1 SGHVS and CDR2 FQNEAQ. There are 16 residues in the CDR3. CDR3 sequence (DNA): TGTGCCAGCAGCCCTCGCCGAGGGGGAAATAATTCACCCCTCCACTTT. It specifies CASSPRRGGNNSPLHF. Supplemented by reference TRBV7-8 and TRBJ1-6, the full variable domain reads GAGVSQSPRYKVAKRGQDVALRCDPISGHVSLFWYQQALGQGPEFLTYFQNEAQLDKSGLPSDRFFAERPEGSVSTLKIQRTQQEDSAVYLCASSPRRGGNNSPLHFGNGTRLTVT.

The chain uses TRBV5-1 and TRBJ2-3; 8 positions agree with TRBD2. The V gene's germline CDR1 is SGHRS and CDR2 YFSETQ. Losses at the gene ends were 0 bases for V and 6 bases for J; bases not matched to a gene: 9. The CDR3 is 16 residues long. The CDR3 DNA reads TGCGCCAGCAGCTTGGCTTCCGGGACTAGAACCGATACGCAGTATTTT. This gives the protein CASSLASGTRTDTQYF.

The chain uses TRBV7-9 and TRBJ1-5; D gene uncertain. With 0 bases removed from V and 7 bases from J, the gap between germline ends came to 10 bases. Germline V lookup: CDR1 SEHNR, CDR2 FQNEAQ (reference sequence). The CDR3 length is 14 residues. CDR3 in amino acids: CASSLAPAGQPQHF. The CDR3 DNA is TGTGCCAGCAGCTTAGCCCCCGCGGGACAGCCCCAGCATTTT.

This chain's CDR3 is CASSELAYSYEQYF. CDR3 nucleotides: TGTGCCAGCAGTGAGTTAGCCTACTCCTACGAGCAGTACTTC. The rearrangement joins TRBV6-1 to TRBJ2-7; D gene unclear. Germline V gives CDR1 MNHNS, CDR2 SASEGT. The CDR3 runs 14 residues. The V end lost 3 bases, the J end lost 0 bases, and 9 bases lay between the germline ends.